Below, 14 T cell receptor beta chains from the same sample are listed, as sequenced in a study of human T cells and chemical hapten exposure. TCRdb called the RACE reads again in MiXCR, with one record for every CDR3 protein. The repertoire holds fewer than 45,000 distinct CDR3 sequences, with under 4.5% as singletons. Stated time point: patch test 1, 2 weeks after DPC sensitization. Treatment in this sample: therapeutic diphenylcyclopropenone sensitization with weekly scalp DPC. The authors' total RNA extraction used unfractionated whole blood. The sample consisted of whole blood, taken in connection with sensitization to the hapten diphenylcyclopropenone (DPC). These receptor sequences come from a man aged 50 or older with alopecia areata. Some clones in this sample may be carry-over from other donors' samples.

This clonotype was seen many times. The V gene is TRBV4-3, the J gene TRBJ1-5; D possibly corresponds to TRBD1 (5 bases). The CDR3 loop spans 19 amino acids. V gave up 2 bases and J gave up 7 bases, with 27 bases separating them. The germline V gene has CDR1 LGHNA and CDR2 YSLEER. The CDR3 region is CASSQTNWQGDDGRQPQHF. CDR3 DNA: TGCGCCAGCAGCCAAACGAATTGGCAGGGTGACGATGGAAGACAGCCCCAGCATTTT.

This clonotype showed up many times. The V and J genes are TRBV6-1 and TRBJ2-7; 8 positions agree with TRBD1. The V and J ends lost 11 bases and 0 bases, in that order; junction bases with no gene match: 9. Germline-derived CDR1 and CDR2 are MNHNS and SASEGT. CDR3 size: 14 residues. The CDR3 coding sequence is TGTGCCGCCAATCAGGGGGCACACTCCTACGAGCAGTACTTC. Its protein product is CAANQGAHSYEQYF.

This clonotype was seen many times. This chain connects TRBV29-1 to TRBJ1-1, with 10 bases aligning to TRBD1. The J segment lost 2 bases and the V segment lost 4 bases, leaving 4 bases of the junction unmatched. CDR1 is SQVTM and CDR2 is ANQGSEA in the germline V gene. This CDR3 region has 14 residues. In nucleotides, the CDR3 is TGCAGCGTTGTCCCGACAGGGGGCAACACTGAAGCTTTCTTT. Protein sequence: CSVVPTGGNTEAFF.

This clonotype was detected ten times or more. The chain is built from TRBV6-2 or TRBV6-3 and TRBJ1-1, with a possible D match to TRBD1 (5 bases). Germline V lookup: CDR1 MNHEY, CDR2 SVGEGT. CDR3 size: 14 residues. Trimming stripped 2 bases from V and 2 bases from J, with 9 bases between. CDR3 region: CASSYVGANTEAFF. The CDR3 DNA sequence: TGTGCCAGCAGTTACGTAGGGGCCAACACTGAAGCTTTCTTT.

There are many counts of this clonotype. The chain employs TRBV2 and TRBJ2-1, with 12 nucleotides matching TRBD1. The V segment lost 8 bases and the J segment 8 bases; nucleotides outside the gene matches: 7. The germline CDR1 and CDR2 sequences are SNHLY and FYNNEI. The CDR3 covers 14 residues. CDR3 amino acids: CASGRDRGLDEQFF. The CDR3 nucleotides are TGTGCCAGCGGCAGGGACAGGGGGCTGGATGAGCAGTTCTTC.

This clonotype occurred a few times. V is TRBV28 and J is TRBJ2-4, with D uncertain. The ends were cut back, 5 bases at V and 1 base at J, with 9 bases in the middle. The length of the CDR3 is 14 residues. Germline lookup yields CDR1 MDHEN and CDR2 SYDVKM. This chain's CDR3 is CASSETDAKNIQYF. CDR3 DNA: TGTGCCAGCAGTGAGACGGACGCCAAAAACATTCAGTACTTC.

This clonotype has at least ten counts. V usage is TRBV7-8 and J usage is TRBJ2-5, with D possibly matching TRBD2 (6 bases). CDR1 and CDR2 from the germline V gene are SGHVS and FQNEAQ. With 1 base removed from V and 5 bases from J, the gap between germline ends came to 14 bases. This CDR3 has 15 amino acids. The CDR3 here is CASSLGVAEGETQYF. The CDR3 DNA reads TGTGCCAGCAGCTTAGGGGTAGCGGAGGGCGAGACCCAGTACTTC.

This clonotype was detected ten times or more. The V and J genes are TRBV3-1 and TRBJ1-1; no firm D call. The CDR3 has 12 residues. Germline V CDR1 and CDR2: LGHDT, YNNKEL (reference sequence). V lost 5 bases, J lost 4 bases, and 8 bases lay in between. Here the CDR3 DNA reads TGTGCCAGCAGCTCGGTGGGCACTGAAGCTTTCTTT. This gives the protein CASSSVGTEAFF.

This clonotype was detected ten times or more. This chain joins TRBV29-1 and TRBJ2-7, with a possible D match to TRBD2 (6 bases). Trimming stripped 4 bases from V and 4 bases from J, with 11 bases between. Germline-derived CDR1 and CDR2 are SQVTM and ANQGSEA. This CDR3 spans 12 amino acids. The CDR3 DNA follows: TGCAGCGTTGTCGGGAGAGAGTACGAGCAGTACTTC. Translation: CSVVGREYEQYF.

This clonotype has a handful of counts. The chain is built from TRBV29-1 and TRBJ1-2; 10 positions agree with TRBD1. Looked up from germline, CDR1 is SQVTM and CDR2 is ANQGSEA. This CDR3 is built from 13 residues. CDR3 sequence: CRVSTGGDYGYTF. CDR3 nucleotides: TGCAGAGTTTCGACAGGGGGCGACTATGGCTACACCTTC.

This clonotype has at least ten counts. The rearrangement joins TRBV12-3 or TRBV12-4 to TRBJ2-5; D ambiguous. The CDR3 is 13 amino acids. V lost 1 base and J 7 bases, leaving 10 bases between the germline ends. The CDR3 nucleotides are TGTGCCAGCAGTTTAGGGCTAAAAGGGACCCAGTACTTC. Amino acid sequence: CASSLGLKGTQYF.

The table lists this clonotype with many counts. The chain uses TRBV11-1 and TRBJ2-7; D gene ambiguous. Germline-derived CDR1 and CDR2 are SGHAT and FQDESV (reference sequence). Trimming left V 2 bases short and J 7 bases short, with 9 bases between. The CDR3 length is 12 residues. CDR3 sequence reads: CASSLFGKEQYF. CDR3 sequence (DNA): TGTGCCAGCAGCTTATTTGGAAAGGAGCAGTACTTC.

Ten or more counts support this clonotype. The V call is TRBV25-1, the J call TRBJ2-7; the D is unclear. Germline loops: CDR1 MGHDK, CDR2 SYGVNS. Trimming shortened V by 8 bases and J by 1 base, and 12 bases separated the two germline ends. The CDR3 length is 13 residues. CDR3 protein: CASRPSGSYEQYF. CDR3 nucleotide sequence: TGTGCCAGCCGACCCTCTGGGTCCTACGAGCAGTACTTC.

In its sample, this clonotype was seen many times. The chain is built from TRBV28 and TRBJ1-1; D ambiguous. This CDR3 region has 15 residues. V was pared by 2 bases and J by 0 bases, with 10 bases between. Per germline, CDR1 MDHEN and CDR2 SYDVKM. The CDR3 protein is CASSLGLGMNTEAFF. In DNA form, the CDR3 reads TGTGCCAGCAGTTTAGGATTAGGTATGAACACTGAAGCTTTCTTT. The whole variable domain, remainder taken from reference TRBV28 and TRBJ1-1, is DVKVTQSSRYLVKRTGEKVFLECVQDMDHENMFWYRQDPGLGLRLIYFSYDVKMKEKGDIPEGYSVSREKKERFSLILESASTNQTSMYLCASSLGLGMNTEAFFGQGTRLTVV.